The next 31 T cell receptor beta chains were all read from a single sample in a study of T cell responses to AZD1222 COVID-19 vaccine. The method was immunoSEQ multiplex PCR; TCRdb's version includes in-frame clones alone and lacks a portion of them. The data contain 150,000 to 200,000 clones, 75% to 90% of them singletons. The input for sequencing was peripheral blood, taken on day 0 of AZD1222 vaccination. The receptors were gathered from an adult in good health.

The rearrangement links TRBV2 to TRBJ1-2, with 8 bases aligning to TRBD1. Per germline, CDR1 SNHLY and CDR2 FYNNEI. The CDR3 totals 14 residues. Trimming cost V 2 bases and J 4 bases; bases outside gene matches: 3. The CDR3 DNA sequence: TGTGCCAGCAGTGAAAGGACAGGGCCCTATGGCTACACCTTC. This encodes CASSERTGPYGYTF.

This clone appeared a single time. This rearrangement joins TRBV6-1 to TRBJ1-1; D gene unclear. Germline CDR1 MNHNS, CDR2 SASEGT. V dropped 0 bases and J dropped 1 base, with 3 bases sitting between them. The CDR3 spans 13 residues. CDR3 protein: CASSEAENTEAFF. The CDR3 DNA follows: TGTGCCAGCAGTGAAGCGGAGAACACTGAAGCTTTCTTT.

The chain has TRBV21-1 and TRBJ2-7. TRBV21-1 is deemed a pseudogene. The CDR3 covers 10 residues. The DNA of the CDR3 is TGTGCCAGCAGCAATCATCACCGACACTTC. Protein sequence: CASSNHHRHF.

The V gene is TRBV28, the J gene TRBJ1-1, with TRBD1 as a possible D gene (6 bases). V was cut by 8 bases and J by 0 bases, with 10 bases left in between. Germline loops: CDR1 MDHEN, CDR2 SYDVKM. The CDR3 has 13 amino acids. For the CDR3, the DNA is TGTGCCAGCCGGGACACCTTGAACACTGAAGCTTTCTTT. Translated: CASRDTLNTEAFF. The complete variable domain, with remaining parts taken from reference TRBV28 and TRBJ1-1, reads DVKVTQSSRYLVKRTGEKVFLECVQDMDHENMFWYRQDPGLGLRLIYFSYDVKMKEKGDIPEGYSVSREKKERFSLILESASTNQTSMYLCASRDTLNTEAFFGQGTRLTVV.

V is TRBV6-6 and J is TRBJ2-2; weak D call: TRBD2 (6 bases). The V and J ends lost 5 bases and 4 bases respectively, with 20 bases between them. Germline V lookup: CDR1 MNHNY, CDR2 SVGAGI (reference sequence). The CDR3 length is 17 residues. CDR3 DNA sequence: TGTGCCAGCAGTCCCCGTTGGGACTCCTGGGGCACCGGGGAGCTGTTTTTT. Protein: CASSPRWDSWGTGELFF.

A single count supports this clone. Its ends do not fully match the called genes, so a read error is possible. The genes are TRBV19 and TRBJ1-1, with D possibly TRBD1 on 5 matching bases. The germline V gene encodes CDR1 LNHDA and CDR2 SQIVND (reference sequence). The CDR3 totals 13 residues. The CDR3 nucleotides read TGTGCCAGTAGTATAGTCGGGACCCCCAAGATGATCTTT. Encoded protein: CASSIVGTPKMIF.

CDR3 sequence reads: CSVRGVSTNEKLFF. The CDR3 DNA is TGCAGCGTCCGTGGCGTCTCAACTAATGAAAAACTGTTTTTT. The V gene is TRBV29-1, the J gene TRBJ1-4; no definite D call. V lost 6 bases and J 0 bases, leaving 11 bases between the germline ends. The germline gives CDR1 SQVTM, CDR2 ANQGSEA. This CDR3 comprises 14 residues.

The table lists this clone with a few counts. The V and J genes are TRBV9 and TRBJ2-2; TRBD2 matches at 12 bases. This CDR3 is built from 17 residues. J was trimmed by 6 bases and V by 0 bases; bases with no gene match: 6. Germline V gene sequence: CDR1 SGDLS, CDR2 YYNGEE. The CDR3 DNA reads TGTGCCAGCAGCGTAGCTGGGCTAGCGGGAGGGGCCGGGGAGCTGTTTTTT. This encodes CASSVAGLAGGAGELFF.

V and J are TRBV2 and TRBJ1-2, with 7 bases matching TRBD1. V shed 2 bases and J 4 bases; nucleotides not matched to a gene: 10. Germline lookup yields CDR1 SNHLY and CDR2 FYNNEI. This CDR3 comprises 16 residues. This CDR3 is CASSEPGGQRPYGYTF. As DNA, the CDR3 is TGTGCCAGCAGTGAACCAGGGGGGCAGCGGCCCTATGGCTACACCTTC. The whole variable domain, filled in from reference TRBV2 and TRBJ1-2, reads EPEVTQTPSHQVTQMGQEVILRCVPISNHLYFYWYRQILGQKVEFLVSFYNNEISEKSEIFDDQFSVERPDGSNFTLKIRSTKLEDSAMYFCASSEPGGQRPYGYTFGSGTRLTVV.

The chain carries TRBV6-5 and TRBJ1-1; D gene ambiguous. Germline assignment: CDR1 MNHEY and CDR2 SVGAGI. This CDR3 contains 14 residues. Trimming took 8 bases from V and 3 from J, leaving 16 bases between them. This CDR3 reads CASALAGMDTEAFF. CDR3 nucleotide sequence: TGTGCCAGCGCCCTCGCGGGGATGGACACTGAAGCTTTCTTT.

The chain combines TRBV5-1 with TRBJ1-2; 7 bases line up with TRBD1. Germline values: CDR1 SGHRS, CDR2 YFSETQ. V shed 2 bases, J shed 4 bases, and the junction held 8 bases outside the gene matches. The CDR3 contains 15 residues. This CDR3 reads CASSFGTVERYGYTF. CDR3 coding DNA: TGCGCCAGCAGCTTCGGGACAGTCGAGCGCTATGGCTACACCTTC.

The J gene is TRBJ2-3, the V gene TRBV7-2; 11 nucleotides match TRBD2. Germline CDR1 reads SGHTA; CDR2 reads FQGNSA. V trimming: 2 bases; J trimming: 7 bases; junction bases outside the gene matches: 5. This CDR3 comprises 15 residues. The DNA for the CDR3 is TGTGCCAGCAGCTTAAAAGGACTAGCGGGTAATACGCAGTATTTT. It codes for CASSLKGLAGNTQYF.

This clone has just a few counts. CDR3 DNA: TGTGCCAGCAGTTCGACCCTCCAAGAGACCCAGTACTTC. Translating it yields CASSSTLQETQYF. The V gene is TRBV12-3 or TRBV12-4, the J gene TRBJ2-5; no firm D call. The CDR3 loop spans 13 amino acids. V lost 4 bases to trimming and J lost 1 base, with 7 bases between them.

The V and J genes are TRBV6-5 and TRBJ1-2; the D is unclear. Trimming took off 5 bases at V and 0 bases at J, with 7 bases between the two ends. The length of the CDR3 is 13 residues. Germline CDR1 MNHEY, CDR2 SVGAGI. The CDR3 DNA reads TGTGCCAGCAGTCGACAAGCTAACTATGGCTACACCTTC. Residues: CASSRQANYGYTF.

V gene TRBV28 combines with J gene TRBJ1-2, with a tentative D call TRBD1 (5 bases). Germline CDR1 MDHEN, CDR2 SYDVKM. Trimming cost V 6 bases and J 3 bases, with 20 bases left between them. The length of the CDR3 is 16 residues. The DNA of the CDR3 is TGTGCCAGCAGCCCCAGCGGGGCAGGGCGTCACTATGGCTACACCTTC. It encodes CASSPSGAGRHYGYTF.

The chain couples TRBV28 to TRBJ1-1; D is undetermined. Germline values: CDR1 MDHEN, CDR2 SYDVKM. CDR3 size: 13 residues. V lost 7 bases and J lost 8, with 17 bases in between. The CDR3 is CASIHAPSKEAFF. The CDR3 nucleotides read TGTGCCAGCATCCATGCGCCCTCTAAAGAAGCTTTCTTT.

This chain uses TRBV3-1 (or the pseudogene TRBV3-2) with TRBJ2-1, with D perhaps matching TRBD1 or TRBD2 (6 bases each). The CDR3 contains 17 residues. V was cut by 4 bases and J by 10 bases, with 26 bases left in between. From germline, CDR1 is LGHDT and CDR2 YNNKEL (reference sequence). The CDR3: CASSRTPGGTRLGEQFF. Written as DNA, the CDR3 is TGTGCCAGCAGCCGCACACCCGGAGGGACACGCCTGGGGGAGCAGTTCTTC.

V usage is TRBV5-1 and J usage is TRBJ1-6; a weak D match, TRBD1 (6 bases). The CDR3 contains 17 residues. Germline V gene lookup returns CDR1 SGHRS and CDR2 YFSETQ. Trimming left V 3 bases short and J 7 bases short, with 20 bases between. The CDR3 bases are TGCGCCAGCAGCTGGCAGTTGCCAAGGACAGCGAATTCACCCCTCCACTTT. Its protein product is CASSWQLPRTANSPLHF.

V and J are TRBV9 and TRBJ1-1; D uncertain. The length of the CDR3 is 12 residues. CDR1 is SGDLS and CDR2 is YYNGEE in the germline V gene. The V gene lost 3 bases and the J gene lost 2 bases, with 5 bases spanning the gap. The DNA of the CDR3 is TGTGCCAGCAGCGGGGGAAACACTGAAGCTTTCTTT. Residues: CASSGGNTEAFF.

In DNA, the CDR3 is TGTGCCAGTAGTTGGGGGGGATCTGACCCAGCCTACGAGCAGTACTTC. Protein product: CASSWGGSDPAYEQYF. This rearrangement joins TRBV19 to TRBJ2-7, with TRBD2 matching 7 bases. Trimming took 5 bases from V and 2 from J; bases not matched to a gene: 12. Germline lookup yields CDR1 LNHDA and CDR2 SQIVND (reference sequence). The CDR3 runs 16 residues.

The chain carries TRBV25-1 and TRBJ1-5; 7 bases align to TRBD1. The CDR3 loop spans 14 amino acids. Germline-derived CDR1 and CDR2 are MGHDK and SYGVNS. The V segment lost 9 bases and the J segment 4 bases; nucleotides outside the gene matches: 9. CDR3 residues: CASLYRGNNQPQHF. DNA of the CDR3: TGTGCCAGTCTGTACAGGGGAAATAATCAGCCCCAGCATTTT.

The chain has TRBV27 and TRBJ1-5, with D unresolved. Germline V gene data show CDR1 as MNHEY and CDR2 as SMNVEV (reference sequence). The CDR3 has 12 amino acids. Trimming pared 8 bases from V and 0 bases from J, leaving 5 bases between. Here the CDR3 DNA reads TGTGCCAGCGGTTATAGCAATCAGCCCCAGCATTTT. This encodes CASGYSNQPQHF.

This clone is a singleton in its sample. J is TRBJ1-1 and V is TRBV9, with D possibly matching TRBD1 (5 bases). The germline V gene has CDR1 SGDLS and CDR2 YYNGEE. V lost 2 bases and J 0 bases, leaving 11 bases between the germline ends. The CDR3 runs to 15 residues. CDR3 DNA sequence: TGTGCCAGCAGCGTGGGGGACGGGTTGAACACTGAAGCTTTCTTT. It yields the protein CASSVGDGLNTEAFF.

CDR3: CASRTRAGSGLEPQHF. As DNA, the CDR3 is TGTGCCAGCAGGACCAGGGCCGGGTCGGGGTTGGAGCCCCAGCATTTT. The rearrangement joins TRBV28 to TRBJ1-5; the D gene is possibly TRBD1 (5 bases). V gave up 6 bases and J gave up 8 bases, with 23 bases separating them. Germline V gene lookup returns CDR1 MDHEN and CDR2 SYDVKM. CDR3 length: 16 residues.

CDR3 in DNA: TGTGCCAGCAGCTCGGTCGGGAGGGGGGAGACCCAGTACTTC. It encodes CASSSVGRGETQYF. This chain uses TRBV7-9 with TRBJ2-5; the match to TRBD2 covers 8 bases. The CDR3 runs to 14 residues. V trimming: 4 bases; J trimming: 5 bases; junction bases outside the gene matches: 6. Looked up from germline, CDR1 is SEHNR and CDR2 is FQNEAQ (reference sequence). The whole variable domain, remainder taken from reference TRBV7-9 and TRBJ2-5, is DTGVSQNPRHKITKRGQNVTFRCDPISEHNRLYWYRQTLGQGPEFLTYFQNEAQLEKSRLLSDRFSAERPKGSFSTLEIQRTEQGDSAMYLCASSSVGRGETQYFGPGTRLLVL.

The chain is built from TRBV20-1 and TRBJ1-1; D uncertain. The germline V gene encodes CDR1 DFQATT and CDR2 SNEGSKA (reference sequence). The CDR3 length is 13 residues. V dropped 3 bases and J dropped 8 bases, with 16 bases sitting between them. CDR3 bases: TGCAGTGCTAGTCTTACGTGGGGAAAGGAAGCTTTCTTT. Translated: CSASLTWGKEAFF.

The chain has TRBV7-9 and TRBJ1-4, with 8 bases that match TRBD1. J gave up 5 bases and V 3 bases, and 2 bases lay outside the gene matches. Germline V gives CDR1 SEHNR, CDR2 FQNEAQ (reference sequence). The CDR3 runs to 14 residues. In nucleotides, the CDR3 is TGTGCCAGCAGCTTCCACAGGGGGAATGAAAAACTGTTTTTT. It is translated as CASSFHRGNEKLFF.

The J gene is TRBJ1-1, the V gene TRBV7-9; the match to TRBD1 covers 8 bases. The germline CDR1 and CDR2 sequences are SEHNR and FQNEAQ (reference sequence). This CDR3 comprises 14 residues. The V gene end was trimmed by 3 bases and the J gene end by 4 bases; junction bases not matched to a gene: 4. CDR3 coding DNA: TGTGCCAGCAGCTTCGACAGGGGAGGCACTGAAGCTTTCTTT. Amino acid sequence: CASSFDRGGTEAFF.

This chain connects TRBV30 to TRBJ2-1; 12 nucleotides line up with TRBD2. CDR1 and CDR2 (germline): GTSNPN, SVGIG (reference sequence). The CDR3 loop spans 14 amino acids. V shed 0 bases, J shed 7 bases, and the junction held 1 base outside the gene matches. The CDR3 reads CAWSVGLAGNEQFF. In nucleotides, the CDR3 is TGTGCCTGGAGTGTCGGACTAGCGGGGAATGAGCAGTTCTTC.

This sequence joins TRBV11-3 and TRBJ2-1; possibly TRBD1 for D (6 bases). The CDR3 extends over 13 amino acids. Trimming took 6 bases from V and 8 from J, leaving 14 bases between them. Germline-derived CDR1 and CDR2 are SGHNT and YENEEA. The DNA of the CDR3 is TGTGCCAGCAGTCTTTACAGGGAATATGAGCAGTTCTTC. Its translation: CASSLYREYEQFF.

The CDR3 region is CASSSFGGSTDTQYF. CDR3 bases: TGTGCCAGCAGTTCCTTCGGGGGTAGCACAGATACGCAGTATTTT. The chain combines TRBV28 with TRBJ2-3; possibly TRBD2 for D (6 bases). V lost 4 bases, J lost 0 bases, and 11 bases lay in between. The CDR3 consists of 15 residues. Per germline, CDR1 MDHEN and CDR2 SYDVKM.